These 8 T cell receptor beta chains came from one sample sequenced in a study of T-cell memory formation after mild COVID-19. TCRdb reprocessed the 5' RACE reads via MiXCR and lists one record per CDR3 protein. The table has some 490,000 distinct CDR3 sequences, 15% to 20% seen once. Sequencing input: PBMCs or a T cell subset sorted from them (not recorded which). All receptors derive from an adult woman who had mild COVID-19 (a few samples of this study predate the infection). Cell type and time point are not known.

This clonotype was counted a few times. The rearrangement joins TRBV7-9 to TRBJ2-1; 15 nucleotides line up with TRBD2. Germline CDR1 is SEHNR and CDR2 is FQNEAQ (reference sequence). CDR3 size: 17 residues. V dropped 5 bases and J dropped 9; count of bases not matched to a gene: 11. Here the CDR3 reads CASSPRTSGGAVGEQFF. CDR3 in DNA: TGTGCCAGCAGCCCGCGGACTAGCGGGGGGGCGGTCGGTGAGCAGTTCTTC.

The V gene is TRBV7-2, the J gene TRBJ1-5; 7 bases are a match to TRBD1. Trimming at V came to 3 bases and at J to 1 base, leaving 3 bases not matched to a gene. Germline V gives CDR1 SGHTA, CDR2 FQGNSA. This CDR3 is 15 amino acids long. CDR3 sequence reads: CASSFRGGSNQPQHF. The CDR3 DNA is TGTGCCAGCAGCTTCAGGGGGGGAAGCAATCAGCCCCAGCATTTT.

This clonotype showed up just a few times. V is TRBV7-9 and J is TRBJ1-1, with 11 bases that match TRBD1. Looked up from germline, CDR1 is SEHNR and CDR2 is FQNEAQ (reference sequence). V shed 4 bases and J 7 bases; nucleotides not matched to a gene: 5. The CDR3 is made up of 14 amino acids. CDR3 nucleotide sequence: TGTGCCAGCAGCTGGACAGGGGGCACCAATGAAGCTTTCTTT. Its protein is CASSWTGGTNEAFF.

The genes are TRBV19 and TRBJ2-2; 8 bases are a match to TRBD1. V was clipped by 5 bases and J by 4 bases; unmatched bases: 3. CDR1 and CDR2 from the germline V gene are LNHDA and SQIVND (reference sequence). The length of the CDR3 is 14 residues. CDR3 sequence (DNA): TGTGCCAGTAGTCTGACAGGGGTCACCGGGGAGCTGTTTTTT. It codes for CASSLTGVTGELFF.

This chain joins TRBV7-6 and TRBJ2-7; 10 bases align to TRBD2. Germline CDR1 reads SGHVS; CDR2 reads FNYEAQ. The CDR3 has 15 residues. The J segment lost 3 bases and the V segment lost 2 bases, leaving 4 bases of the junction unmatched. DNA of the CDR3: TGTGCCAGCAGCTTAAGCGGGAGGGAGAACTACGAGCAGTACTTC. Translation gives CASSLSGRENYEQYF.

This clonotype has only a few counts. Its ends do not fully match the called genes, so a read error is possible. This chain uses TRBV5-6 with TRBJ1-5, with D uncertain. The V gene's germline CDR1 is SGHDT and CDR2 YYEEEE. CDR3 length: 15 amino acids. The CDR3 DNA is TGTGCCAGCAGCTCGTTATTAGATCGGGATCAGGCCCAGCATTTT. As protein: CASSSLLDRDQAQHF.

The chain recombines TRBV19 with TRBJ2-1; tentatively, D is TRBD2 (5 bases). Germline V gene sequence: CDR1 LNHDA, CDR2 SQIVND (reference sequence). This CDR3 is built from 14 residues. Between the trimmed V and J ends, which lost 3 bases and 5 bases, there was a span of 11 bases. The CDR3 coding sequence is TGTGCCAGTAGTATGTGGGAGAGCCACAATGAGCAGTTCTTC. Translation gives CASSMWESHNEQFF.

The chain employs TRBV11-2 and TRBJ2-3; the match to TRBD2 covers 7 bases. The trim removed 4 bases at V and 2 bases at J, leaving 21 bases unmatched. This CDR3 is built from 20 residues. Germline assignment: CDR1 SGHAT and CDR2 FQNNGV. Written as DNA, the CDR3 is TGTGCCAGCAGCTCCCCATTCCCATCGACGGCGGGAGCGTCCACAGATACGCAGTATTTT. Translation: CASSSPFPSTAGASTDTQYF.